Listed below are T cell receptor beta chains from one sample, sequenced in a study of OX40 agonist ivuxolimab in advanced cancers. The table came from immunoSEQ multiplex PCR; TCRdb's copy has only in-frame clones and leaves some out. The table includes 25,000 to 40,000 clones, about 88% detected once. The starting material was CD4+ or CD8+ T cells sorted from blood, obtained in a trial of the OX40 agonist ivuxolimab. The origin of the receptors is an adult with an advanced solid tumor such as melanoma, head and neck, liver or kidney cancer. CDR3s include the opening cysteine and the closing phenylalanine or tryptophan. D genes are given only for firm matches. Clone size is stated in some rows and not others, as once, few, many or a class when expanded.

.	TRBV6-1	.	TRBJ2-4	TGTGCCAGCAGTATCTCGGGGACTCAGGGGTACTTC	CASSISGTQGYF
.	TRBV27	.	TRBJ2-7	TGTGCCAGCAGTGCCGGGGGACTCTACGAGCAGTACTTC	CASSAGGLYEQYF
.	TRBV27	.	TRBJ2-5	TGTGCCAGCAGTTTATCTCCCCGCCCAGCGGCCCTAGGAGAGACCCAGTACTTC	CASSLSPRPAALGETQYF
few	TRBV6-5	.	TRBJ1-1	TGTGCCAGCAGTTACTCGTGGACAAGCAACACTGAAGCTTTCTTT	CASSYSWTSNTEAFF
.	TRBV15	.	TRBJ2-1	TGTGCCACCAGCAGAGATCCCAGGCCCACCTACAATGAGCAGTTCTTC	CATSRDPRPTYNEQFF
.	TRBV28	.	TRBJ2-5	TGTGCCAGCACACGGGGGGCGTACCAAGAGACCCAGTACTTC	CASTRGAYQETQYF
once	TRBV7-2	.	TRBJ1-4	TGTGCCAGCAGCTCGACCTCGACTAATGAAAAACTGTTTTTT	CASSSTSTNEKLFF
few	TRBV5-4	.	TRBJ1-2	TGTGCCAGCAGCTTGGAAACAGCCGGGGTTAACTATGGCTACACCTTC	CASSLETAGVNYGYTF
.	TRBV6-6	.	TRBJ2-1	TGTGCCAGCAGTCCCGAGGGGCATGAGCAGTTCTTC	CASSPEGHEQFF
.	TRBV5-4	.	TRBJ2-2	TGTGCCAGCAGCTTCGGGACCGGGGAGCTGTTTTTT	CASSFGTGELFF
.	TRBV7-3	.	TRBJ2-3	TGTGCCAGCAGCTTAACTGGCGGAGGCCTATCCACAGATACGCAGTATTTT	CASSLTGGGLSTDTQYF
.	TRBV6-1	.	TRBJ2-1	TGTGCCAGCAGTGACGGGGCGACAAGGAGGTCTTACAATGAGCAGTTCTTC	CASSDGATRRSYNEQFF
.	TRBV7-8	.	TRBJ2-7	TGTGCCAGCACCCCTGGGAGCCGCTACGAGCAGTACTTC	CASTPGSRYEQYF
.	TRBV7-3	.	TRBJ2-1	TGTGCCAGCAGCTTAATCTCCGGGAGCTACAATGAGCAGTTCTTC	CASSLISGSYNEQFF
.	TRBV4-2	.	TRBJ2-5	TGTGCCAGCAGCCAAGACTATAAAGAGACCCAGTACTTC	CASSQDYKETQYF
.	TRBV5-4	.	TRBJ2-3	TGTGCCAGCAGCTTGGCCTTGACGGGGGAAGATACGCAGTATTTT	CASSLALTGEDTQYF
.	TRBV9	TRBD2	TRBJ2-1	TGTGCCAGCAGCGTAAGGGAGCGGGGGGGCCTCTACAATGAGCAGTTCTTC	CASSVRERGGLYNEQFF
once	TRBV27	.	TRBJ2-1	TGTGCCAGCAGTTACGGATCGAACAATGAGCAGTTCTTC	CASSYGSNNEQFF
.	TRBV27	.	TRBJ2-5	TGTGCCAGCAGTCCTGGGGGACATCACCGGACCCAAGAGACCCAGTACTTC	CASSPGGHHRTQETQYF
.	TRBV27	.	TRBJ1-5	TGTGCCAGCAGTTTATCGACGCAGGGGCATCAGCCCCAGCATTTT	CASSLSTQGHQPQHF
few	TRBV7-9	.	TRBJ2-7	TGTGCCAGCAGCTTAGGGGCCGAGCAGTACTTC	CASSLGAEQYF
.	TRBV30	.	TRBJ1-1	TGTGCCTGGAGTGTACTGAACACTGAAGCTTTCTTT	CAWSVLNTEAFF
.	TRBV7-9	TRBD1	TRBJ2-1	TGTGCCAGCAGCTTAGTCAGCCCGGGACAGGGATCCTACAATGAGCAGTTCTTC	CASSLVSPGQGSYNEQFF
few	TRBV19	TRBD2	TRBJ2-1	TGTGCCAGTGCCCGAGCGGGAGGGACCTACAATGAGCAGTTCTTC	CASARAGGTYNEQFF
.	TRBV4-1	.	TRBJ2-3	TGCGCCAGCAGCCAAGAGGGGGCAGTAGGAGATACGCAGTATTTT	CASSQEGAVGDTQYF
.	TRBV28	TRBD2	TRBJ2-7	TGTGCCAGCAGTTCGGGACTAGCGGGTATCGGGGAGCAGTACTTC	CASSSGLAGIGEQYF
.	TRBV27	.	TRBJ2-3	TGTGCCAGCAGTTTAACCCCCCAAGATACGCAGTATTTT	CASSLTPQDTQYF
.	TRBV11-2	TRBD2	TRBJ2-3	TGTGCCAGCAGCATCCACGGGTTAGCGGGAGGGCCTGGAACAGATACGCAGTATTTT	CASSIHGLAGGPGTDTQYF
.	TRBV11-3	.	TRBJ1-3	TGTGCCAGCAGCTTAGCGGGCAGCTCTGGAAACACCATATATTTT	CASSLAGSSGNTIYF
.	TRBV28	.	TRBJ1-5	TGTGCCAGCAGACCAGGACGGTCTCCGACCCAGCATTTT	CASRPGRSPTQHF
.	TRBV7-9	.	TRBJ2-5	TGTGCCAGCACCACTACGGGACAAGAGACCCAGTACTTC	CASTTTGQETQYF
.	TRBV19	TRBD1	TRBJ1-5	TGTGCCAGTAGTTGGACAGGGGGGAATCAGCCCCAGCATTTT	CASSWTGGNQPQHF
.	TRBV27	.	TRBJ2-1	TGTGCCAGCAGTTTATCGACGGTAGCGTACAATGAGCAGTTCTTC	CASSLSTVAYNEQFF